This is a list of T cell receptor beta chains from one sample in a study of brain T cells in children with intractable seizures. Sequencing was performed with immunoSEQ multiplex PCR; in TCRdb, only in-frame clones are kept and a portion is missing. The table shows tens of thousands of clones, with around nine tenths occurring only once. The specimen was peripheral blood, collected at surgery. The receptors were gathered from a girl aged 2 to 10 with Rasmussen encephalitis and intractable seizures. The CDR3 runs from the conserved cysteine through the conserved F or W. The D gene is left open where the match is weak. Only part of the rows carry a size: once, few, many, or a class if the clone is expanded.

>.|TRBV2|16|.|TRBJ2-7
CASSPFVGGGTYEQYF
TGTGCCAGCAGTCCATTTGTGGGGGGCGGAACCTACGAGCAGTACTTC
>few|TRBV7-6|14|.|TRBJ1-6
CASSLGPRNSPLHF
TGTGCCAGCAGCTTAGGACCACGGAATTCACCCCTCCACTTT
>.|TRBV29-1|11|.|TRBJ1-1
CSVDKGTEAFF
TGCAGCGTTGACAAGGGGACTGAAGCTTTCTTT
>.|TRBV4-1|15|TRBD2|TRBJ2-1
CASSQDGLAGGEQFF
TGCGCCAGCAGCCAAGACGGACTAGCGGGGGGTGAGCAGTTCTTC
>.|TRBV7-9|16|TRBD1|TRBJ2-3
CASSLPTGGNTDTQYF
TGTGCCAGCAGCCTCCCGACAGGGGGGAACACAGATACGCAGTATTTT
>once|TRBV6-5|15|.|TRBJ1-5
CASSPNDSPDQPQHF
TGTGCCAGCAGCCCCAATGATTCGCCCGATCAGCCCCAGCATTTT
>.|TRBV6-6|16|TRBD1|TRBJ1-2
CASSYPPAGGGYGYTF
TGTGCCAGCAGTTACCCCCCGGCAGGGGGAGGCTATGGCTACACCTTC
>.|TRBV29-1|13|TRBD1|TRBJ1-1
CSVDGQGYTEAFF
TGCAGCGTCGACGGACAGGGGTACACTGAAGCTTTCTTT
>.|TRBV11-2|16|TRBD2|TRBJ2-5
CASSSGLAGGQETQYF
TGTGCCAGCAGCTCGGGACTAGCGGGGGGCCAAGAGACCCAGTACTTC
>.|TRBV29-1|16|TRBD2|TRBJ2-1
CSVEGYGEGLYNEQFF
TGCAGCGTTGAAGGGTATGGGGAGGGCCTCTACAATGAGCAGTTCTTC
>once|TRBV6-5|13|.|TRBJ2-7
CASSIEGSNEQYF
TGTGCCAGCAGTATAGAGGGCTCCAACGAGCAGTACTTC
>once|TRBV7-9|14|.|TRBJ2-5
CASSSRDSQETQYF
TGTGCCAGCAGCTCCCGGGACTCACAAGAGACCCAGTACTTC
>.|TRBV4-1|15|.|TRBJ1-1
CASSQAGVENTEAFF
TGCGCCAGCAGCCAAGCAGGGGTTGAGAACACTGAAGCTTTCTTT
>.|TRBV27|14|.|TRBJ2-5
CASSFRTRQETQYF
TGTGCCAGCAGTTTTAGGACGAGGCAAGAGACCCAGTACTTC
>.|TRBV29-1|13|.|TRBJ1-2
CSVDATTDYGYTF
TGCAGCGTTGATGCGACCACGGACTATGGCTACACCTTC
>.|TRBV11-2|16|TRBD2|TRBJ2-1
CASSSPRLAGNNEQFF
TGTGCCAGCAGCTCGCCCAGACTAGCGGGAAACAATGAGCAGTTCTTC
>.|TRBV28|12|TRBD1|TRBJ1-4
CASSQIGTGLIF
TGTGCCAGCAGTCAAATCGGGACAGGATTGATTTTT
>.|TRBV7-9|14|TRBD1|TRBJ2-3
CASSPGQPRVTQYF
TGTGCCAGCAGCCCGGGACAGCCACGGGTTACGCAGTATTTT
>.|TRBV18|15|.|TRBJ1-2
CASSSRFQGRYGYTF
TGTGCCAGCTCATCACGCTTCCAGGGGCGCTATGGCTACACCTTC
>.|TRBV25-1|13|TRBD1|TRBJ1-6
CASSGTGNSPLHF
TGTGCCAGCAGTGGGACAGGGAATTCACCCCTCCACTTT
>.|TRBV14|17|.|TRBJ2-1
CASSHEASWSSYNEQFF
TGTGCCAGCAGCCATGAGGCTAGCTGGAGCTCCTACAATGAGCAGTTCTTC
>once|TRBV11-3|15|.|TRBJ2-3
CASSFGTTSTDTQYF
TGTGCCAGCAGCTTCGGGACAACTAGCACAGATACGCAGTATTTT
>few|TRBV19|13|.|TRBJ1-6
CASSTGPVSPLHF
TGTGCCAGTAGTACCGGACCGGTTTCACCCCTCCACTTT
>.|TRBV7-3|13|.|TRBJ1-4
CASSPSRYEKLFF
TGTGCCAGCAGTCCGTCCCGGTATGAAAAACTGTTTTTT
>.|TRBV27|14|TRBD1|TRBJ2-7
CASSPWTGERVEYF
TGTGCCAGCAGTCCCTGGACAGGGGAGAGGGTCGAGTACTTC
>.|TRBV20-1|14|.|TRBJ2-3
CSASDRWRTDTQYF
TGCAGTGCTAGTGACAGGTGGCGCACAGATACGCAGTATTTT
>.|TRBV7-4|19|TRBD1|TRBJ2-2
CASSLAQDRARRDTGELFF
TGTGCCAGCAGCTTAGCGCAGGACAGGGCCCGCAGGGACACCGGGGAGCTGTTTTTT
>.|TRBV29-1|15|.|TRBJ2-7
CSVVGSLIISYEQYF
TGCAGCGTTGTAGGTAGCTTAATAATCTCCTACGAGCAGTACTTC
>once|TRBV9|12|.|TRBJ2-6
CASRTGANVLTF
TGTGCCAGCAGGACTGGGGCCAACGTCCTGACTTTC
>.|TRBV7-3|13|TRBD1|TRBJ2-5
CASAETGVETQYF
TGTGCCAGCGCTGAGACAGGGGTAGAGACCCAGTACTTC
>.|TRBV19|15|.|TRBJ1-5
CASALRANSNQPQHF
TGTGCCAGTGCTTTAAGGGCTAATAGCAATCAGCCCCAGCATTTT
>.|TRBV5-1|14|.|TRBJ2-7
CASSSGLVRYEQYF
TGCGCCAGCAGCTCTGGTCTTGTCCGCTACGAGCAGTACTTC
>.|TRBV6-6|15|.|TRBJ1-2
CASRPPLKKDYGYTF
TGTGCCAGCAGACCCCCCCTGAAGAAGGACTATGGCTACACCTTC
>once|TRBV10-3|14|.|TRBJ1-1
CAIKGFNSGTEAFF
TGTGCCATCAAAGGATTTAACAGCGGCACTGAAGCTTTCTTT
>.|TRBV5-1|13|.|TRBJ1-2
CASSLDKGTSYTF
TGCGCCAGCAGCTTGGACAAGGGAACAAGCTACACCTTC
>.|TRBV29-1|11|.|TRBJ2-1
CSVAGANEQFF
TGCAGCGTAGCAGGGGCCAATGAGCAGTTCTTC
>.|TRBV18|17|TRBD2|TRBJ2-3
CASSPPRLAGSTDTQYF
TGTGCCAGCTCACCCCCGAGACTAGCGGGTAGCACAGATACGCAGTATTTT
>.|TRBV7-9|13|TRBD1|TRBJ1-1
CASSSAGGTEAFF
TGTGCCAGCAGCTCAGCAGGGGGTACTGAAGCTTTCTTT
>.|TRBV4-2|15|TRBD1|TRBJ1-2
CASSQDRAPNYGYTF
TGTGCCAGCAGCCAGGACAGGGCGCCTAACTATGGCTACACCTTC
>.|TRBV11-2|18|.|TRBJ2-3
CASSLRQEPPPSTDTQYF
TGTGCCAGCAGCTTAAGACAGGAGCCACCACCTAGCACAGATACGCAGTATTTT
>.|TRBV7-9|15|TRBD1|TRBJ1-1
CASSQPTGARTEAFF
TGTGCCAGCAGCCAGCCTACAGGGGCTCGCACTGAAGCTTTCTTT
>.|TRBV30|14|.|TRBJ1-1
CAWSVPPGLTEAFF
TGTGCCTGGAGTGTACCCCCAGGGCTCACTGAAGCTTTCTTT
>once|TRBV19|14|.|TRBJ1-6
CASKVGGANSPLHF
TGTGCCAGTAAAGTTGGCGGGGCCAATTCACCCCTCCACTTT
>few|TRBV9|13|.|TRBJ1-1
CASSVEVEDEAFF
TGTGCCAGCAGCGTAGAAGTGGAGGATGAAGCTTTCTTT